What follows are 13 T cell receptor beta chains derived from one specimen sequenced in a study of cytomegalovirus exposure and HLA in healthy donors (dated by TCRdb to the late 2010s). Library generation was performed with the immunoSEQ multiplex PCR assay. The multiplex PCR relied on a mix of 60 forward primers for TCR Vbeta segments and 13 reverse primers for TCR Jbeta segments. TCRdb carries this immuneACCESS record with in-frame sequences only. Its versions omit some clonotypes, under half of them owing to an unresolved V gene in the studies checked, with the rest unexplained. In all, the sample holds 100,000 to 150,000 clones, and roughly four fifths of those were seen once. The leading ten clones occupy around 3% of the sample. Material for sequencing was PBMCs. Every receptor here comes from a boy between 2 and 10 years old in good health and CMV-seronegative.

The chain has TRBV7-9 and TRBJ1-1; TRBD1 agrees at 9 bases. This CDR3 is built from 17 residues. V was clipped by 5 bases and J by 0 bases; unmatched bases: 10. Germline V gene lookup returns CDR1 SEHNR and CDR2 FQNEAQ (reference sequence). In DNA form, the CDR3 reads TGTGCCAGCAGCGATTCCGGGACAGGGTGGATGAACACTGAAGCTTTCTTT. This sequence encodes CASSDSGTGWMNTEAFF.

The chain joins TRBV4-3 to TRBJ1-1; tentatively, D is TRBD1 (5 bases). V shed 1 base and J shed 1 base, with 13 bases lying between them. Looked up from germline, CDR1 is LGHNA and CDR2 is YSLEER. This CDR3 has 16 amino acids. The CDR3 is CASSQGYRGRNTEAFF. DNA for the CDR3: TGCGCCAGCAGCCAAGGATATCGGGGGAGGAACACTGAAGCTTTCTTT.

The chain joins TRBV19 to TRBJ1-5; the D gene is possibly TRBD1 (5 bases). CDR3 size: 14 residues. The V gene lost 6 bases and the J gene lost 3 bases, with 12 bases spanning the gap. Germline V lookup: CDR1 LNHDA, CDR2 SQIVND (reference sequence). The DNA for the CDR3 is TGTGCCAGTAGCAATGCAGGGAACAATCAGCCCCAGCATTTT. Translation: CASSNAGNNQPQHF.

Note on this clone: An end of the junction differs from the germline gene, which may be a read error. The same CDR3 also results from other DNA sequences found in this sample. V and J are TRBV2 and TRBJ2-7; D is uncertain. CDR1 SNHLY and CDR2 FYNNEI come from the germline V gene. This CDR3 contains 13 residues. The CDR3 sequence: CASKLSPSYEQYF. The CDR3 bases are TGCGCCAGCAAACTATCGCCTTCCTACGAGCAGTACTTC.

The CDR3 reads CASSGSGSGTQYF. The CDR3 DNA follows: TGTGCCAGCAGCGGGTCCGGCAGCGGGACCCAGTACTTC. The chain recombines TRBV9 with TRBJ2-5, with D perhaps matching TRBD2 (5 bases). The CDR3 totals 13 residues. Trimming left V 3 bases short and J 7 bases short, with 13 bases between. The germline V gene has CDR1 SGDLS and CDR2 YYNGEE.

The rearrangement joins TRBV7-8 to TRBJ1-6, with 8 nucleotides matching TRBD1. The V gene end was trimmed by 6 bases and the J gene end by 7 bases; junction bases not matched to a gene: 8. Germline lookup yields CDR1 SGHVS and CDR2 FQNEAQ. CDR3 length equals 15 residues. For the CDR3, the DNA is TGTGCCAGCAGTACGACAGGGGTAGCAAATTCACCCCTCCACTTT. It is translated as CASSTTGVANSPLHF.

The chain joins TRBV27 to TRBJ2-7; 11 bases fit TRBD1. Germline V gives CDR1 MNHEY, CDR2 SMNVEV (reference sequence). The CDR3 totals 14 residues. V lost 6 bases to trimming and J lost 2 bases; unmatched junction nucleotides: 3. The CDR3 is CASSWTGGPYEQYF. As DNA, the CDR3 is TGTGCCAGCAGCTGGACAGGGGGCCCCTACGAGCAGTACTTC.

This clone was counted a single time. V is TRBV27 and J is TRBJ1-5; D is uncertain. Germline V lookup: CDR1 MNHEY, CDR2 SMNVEV (reference sequence). This CDR3 has 15 residues. Trimming removed 3 bases at V and 2 bases at J, with 11 bases between. The CDR3 loop reads CASSLSGFGNQPQHF. In nucleotides, the CDR3 is TGTGCCAGCAGTTTGTCGGGGTTTGGCAATCAGCCCCAGCATTTT.

The chain links TRBV19 to TRBJ1-5; D is unclear. Germline assignment: CDR1 LNHDA and CDR2 SQIVND (reference sequence). The CDR3 has 13 residues. V was shortened by 9 bases and J by 2 bases, with 11 bases between the two germline ends. CDR3 nucleotides: TGTGCCAGCCAAGAGGCGGGCAATCAGCCCCAGCATTTT. Its translation: CASQEAGNQPQHF.

The chain uses TRBV11-2 and TRBJ1-5; the match to TRBD1 covers 7 bases. The V gene end was trimmed by 4 bases and the J gene end by 6 bases; junction bases not matched to a gene: 6. The CDR3 consists of 14 residues. CDR1 and CDR2 (germline): SGHAT, FQNNGV. This CDR3 is CASSSNRGGQPQHF. The CDR3 coding sequence is TGTGCCAGCAGCTCCAACAGGGGAGGTCAGCCCCAGCATTTT.

The chain carries TRBV30 and TRBJ1-4; D gene uncertain. V was trimmed by 3 bases and J by 10 bases, leaving 9 bases between them. This CDR3 has 11 residues. Looked up from germline, CDR1 is GTSNPN and CDR2 is SVGIG (reference sequence). The CDR3 loop reads CAWRIAGKLFF. DNA of the CDR3: TGTGCCTGGAGAATTGCGGGAAAACTGTTTTTT.

This chain connects TRBV11-2 to TRBJ1-2, with D possibly being TRBD1 (5 bases). The CDR3 consists of 14 residues. Germline V lookup: CDR1 SGHAT, CDR2 FQNNGV. V lost 3 bases and J lost 4, with 12 bases in between. The DNA for the CDR3 is TGTGCCAGCAGCTTGACAGAACCCCCCTATGGCTACACCTTC. Translated, it gives CASSLTEPPYGYTF.

The chain has TRBV4-1 and TRBJ2-7; TRBD2 matches at 9 bases. CDR1 is MGHRA, CDR2 YSYEKL, per germline. The CDR3 has 16 residues. Unmatched junction bases numbered 6, after V lost 1 base and J lost 2 bases. CDR3 DNA sequence: TGCGCCAGCAGCCAAGGGGCGGGCGGGAGGGCCTACGAGCAGTACGTC. It codes for CASSQGAGGRAYEQYV.